This T cell receptor beta chain was recorded in a study of control samples from healthy donors and cancer patients. Germline CDR1 reads ENHRY; CDR2 reads SYGVKD. V lost 1 base, J lost 7 bases, and 11 bases lay in between. CDR3 length: 15 residues. Some clones are missing from TCRdb's copy, which holds only in-frame ones; the method was immunoSEQ multiplex PCR. There are 130,000 to 150,000 clones in the sample; 70% to 90% occur only once, and around 9% lies in the top ten. This clonotype originated in a woman in her twenties or thirties in good health. The rearrangement links TRBV10-3 to TRBJ1-6, with a weak D call TRBD1 (5 bases). Sequencing was carried out using blood. The CDR3 protein is CAISEWPGKNSPLHF. CDR3 bases: TGTGCCATCAGTGAGTGGCCAGGGAAGAATTCACCCCTCCACTTT.